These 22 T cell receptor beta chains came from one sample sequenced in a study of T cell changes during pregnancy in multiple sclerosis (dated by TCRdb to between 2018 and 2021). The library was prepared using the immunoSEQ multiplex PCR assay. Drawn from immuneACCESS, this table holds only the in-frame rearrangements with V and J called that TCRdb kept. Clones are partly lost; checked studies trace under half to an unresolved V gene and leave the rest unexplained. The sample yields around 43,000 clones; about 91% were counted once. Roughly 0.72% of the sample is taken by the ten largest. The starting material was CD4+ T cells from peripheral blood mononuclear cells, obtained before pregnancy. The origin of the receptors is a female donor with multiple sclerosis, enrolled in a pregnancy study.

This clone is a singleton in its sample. The DNA of the CDR3 is TGCGCCAGCAGCTTGGGGGGGACAAGGCAAACCTACGAGCAGTACTTC. Translation: CASSLGGTRQTYEQYF. J is TRBJ2-7 and V is TRBV5-1; tentatively, D is TRBD1 (6 bases). The CDR3 is made up of 16 amino acids. V shed 0 bases and J shed 2 bases, with 15 bases lying between them. Per the germline V gene, CDR1 is SGHRS and CDR2 is YFSETQ. Full variable domain (remainder filled in from reference TRBV5-1 and TRBJ2-7): KAGVTQTPRYLIKTRGQQVTLSCSPISGHRSVSWYQQTPGQGLQFLFEYFSETQRNKGNFPGRFSGRQFSNSRSEMNVSTLELGDSALYLCASSLGGTRQTYEQYFGPGTRLTVT.

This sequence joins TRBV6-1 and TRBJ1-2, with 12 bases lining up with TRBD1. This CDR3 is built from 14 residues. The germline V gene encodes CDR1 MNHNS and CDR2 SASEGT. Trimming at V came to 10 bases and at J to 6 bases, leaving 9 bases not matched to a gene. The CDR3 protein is CAILRDRGLNGYTF. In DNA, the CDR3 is TGTGCCATCCTCCGGGACAGGGGGCTGAATGGCTACACCTTC.

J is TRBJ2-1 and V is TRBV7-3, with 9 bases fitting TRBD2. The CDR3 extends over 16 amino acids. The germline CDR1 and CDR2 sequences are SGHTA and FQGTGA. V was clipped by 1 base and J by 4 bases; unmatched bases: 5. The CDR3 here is CASSLSGGRGYNEQFF. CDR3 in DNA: TGTGCCAGCAGCTTAAGTGGCGGGAGGGGTTACAATGAGCAGTTCTTC.

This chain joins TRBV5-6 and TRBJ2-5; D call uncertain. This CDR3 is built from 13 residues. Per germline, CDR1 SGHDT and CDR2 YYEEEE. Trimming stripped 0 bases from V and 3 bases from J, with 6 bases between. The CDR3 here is CASSLDYKETQYF. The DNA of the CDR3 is TGTGCCAGCAGCTTGGACTATAAAGAGACCCAGTACTTC.

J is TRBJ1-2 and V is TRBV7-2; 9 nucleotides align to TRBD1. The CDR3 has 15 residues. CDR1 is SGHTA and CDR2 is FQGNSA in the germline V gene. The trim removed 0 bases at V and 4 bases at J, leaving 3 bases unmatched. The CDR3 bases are TGTGCCAGCAGCTTAGCGGGACAGGGCGCCTATGGCTACACCTTC. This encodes CASSLAGQGAYGYTF.

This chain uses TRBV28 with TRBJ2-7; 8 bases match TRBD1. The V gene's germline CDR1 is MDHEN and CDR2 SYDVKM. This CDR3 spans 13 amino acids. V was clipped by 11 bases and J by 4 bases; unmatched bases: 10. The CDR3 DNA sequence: TGTGCCGCTCAGGGGGCCGTCAGATACGAGCAGTACTTC. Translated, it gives CAAQGAVRYEQYF.

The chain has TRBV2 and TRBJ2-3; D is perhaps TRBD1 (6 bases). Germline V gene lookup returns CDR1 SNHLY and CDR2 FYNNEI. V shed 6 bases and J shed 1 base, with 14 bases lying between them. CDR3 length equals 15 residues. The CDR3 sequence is CASRADRLGTDTQYF. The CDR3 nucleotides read TGTGCCAGCAGAGCCGACAGGTTAGGCACAGATACGCAGTATTTT.

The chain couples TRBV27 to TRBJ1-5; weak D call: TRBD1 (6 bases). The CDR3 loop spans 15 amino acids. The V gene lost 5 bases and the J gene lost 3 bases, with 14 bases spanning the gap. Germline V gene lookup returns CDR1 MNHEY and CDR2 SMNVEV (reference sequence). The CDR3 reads CASSDGQSFNQPQHF. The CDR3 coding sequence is TGTGCCAGCAGTGACGGACAGAGCTTCAATCAGCCCCAGCATTTT.

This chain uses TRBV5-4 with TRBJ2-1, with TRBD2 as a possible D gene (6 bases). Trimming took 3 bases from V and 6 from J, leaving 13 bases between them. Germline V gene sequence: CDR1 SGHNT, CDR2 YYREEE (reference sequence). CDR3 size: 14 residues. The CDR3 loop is CASSSDGGSNEQFF. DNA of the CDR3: TGTGCCAGCAGCTCTGACGGGGGAAGCAATGAGCAGTTCTTC.

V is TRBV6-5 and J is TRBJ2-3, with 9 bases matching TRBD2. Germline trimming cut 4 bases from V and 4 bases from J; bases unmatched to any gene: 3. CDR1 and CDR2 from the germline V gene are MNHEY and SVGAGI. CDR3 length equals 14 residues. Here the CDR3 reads CASSLLAGADTQYF. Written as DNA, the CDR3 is TGTGCCAGCAGTTTACTAGCGGGCGCAGATACGCAGTATTTT.

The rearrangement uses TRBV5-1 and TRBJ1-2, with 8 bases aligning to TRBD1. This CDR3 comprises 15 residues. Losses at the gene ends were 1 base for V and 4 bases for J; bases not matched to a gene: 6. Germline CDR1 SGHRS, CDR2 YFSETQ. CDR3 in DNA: TGCGCCAGCAGCTTGTTAGCAGGGGGCGGCTATGGCTACACCTTC. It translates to CASSLLAGGGYGYTF. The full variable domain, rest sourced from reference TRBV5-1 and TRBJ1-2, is KAGVTQTPRYLIKTRGQQVTLSCSPISGHRSVSWYQQTPGQGLQFLFEYFSETQRNKGNFPGRFSGRQFSNSRSEMNVSTLELGDSALYLCASSLLAGGGYGYTFGSGTRLTVV.

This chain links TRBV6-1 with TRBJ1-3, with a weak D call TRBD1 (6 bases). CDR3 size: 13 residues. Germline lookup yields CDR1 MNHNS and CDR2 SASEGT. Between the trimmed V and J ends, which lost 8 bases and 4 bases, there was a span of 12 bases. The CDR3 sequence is CASLRTEGNTIYF. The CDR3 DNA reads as TGTGCCAGCCTCCGGACAGAAGGAAACACCATATATTTT.

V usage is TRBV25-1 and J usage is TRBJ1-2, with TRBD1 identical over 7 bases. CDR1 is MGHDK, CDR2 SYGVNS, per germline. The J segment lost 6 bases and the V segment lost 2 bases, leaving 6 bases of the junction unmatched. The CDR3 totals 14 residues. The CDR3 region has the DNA TGTGCCAGCAGTGAAAGGACAGGCCTAGATGGCTACACCTTC. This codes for CASSERTGLDGYTF.

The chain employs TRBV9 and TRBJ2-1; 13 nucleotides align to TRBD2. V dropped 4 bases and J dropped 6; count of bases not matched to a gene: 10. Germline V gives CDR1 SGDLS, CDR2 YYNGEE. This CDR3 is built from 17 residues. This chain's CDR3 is CASSPPGLAGRGNEQFF. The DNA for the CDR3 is TGTGCCAGCAGCCCACCGGGACTAGCGGGAAGGGGCAATGAGCAGTTCTTC.

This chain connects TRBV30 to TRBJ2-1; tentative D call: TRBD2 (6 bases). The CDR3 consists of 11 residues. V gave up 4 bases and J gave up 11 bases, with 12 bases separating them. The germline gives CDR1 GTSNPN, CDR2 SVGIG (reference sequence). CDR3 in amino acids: CAWTEGGKQFF. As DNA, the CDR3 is TGTGCCTGGACAGAAGGAGGGAAGCAGTTCTTC.

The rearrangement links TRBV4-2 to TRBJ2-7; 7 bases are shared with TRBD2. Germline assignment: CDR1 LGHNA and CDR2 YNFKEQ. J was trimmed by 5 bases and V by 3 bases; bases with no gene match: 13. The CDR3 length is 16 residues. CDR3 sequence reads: CASSQAPSGGSHEQYF. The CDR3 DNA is TGTGCCAGCAGCCAGGCCCCTTCTGGCGGGAGCCACGAGCAGTACTTC.

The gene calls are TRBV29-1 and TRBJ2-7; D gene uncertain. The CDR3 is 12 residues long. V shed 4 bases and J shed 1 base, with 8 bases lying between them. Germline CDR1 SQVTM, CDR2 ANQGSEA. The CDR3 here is CSVGPQSYEQYF. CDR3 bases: TGCAGCGTTGGGCCACAGTCCTACGAGCAGTACTTC.

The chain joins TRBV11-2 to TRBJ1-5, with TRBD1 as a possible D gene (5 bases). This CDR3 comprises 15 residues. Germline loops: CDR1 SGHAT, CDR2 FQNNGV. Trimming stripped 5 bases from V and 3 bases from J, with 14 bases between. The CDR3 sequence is CASSPGGAPNQPQHF. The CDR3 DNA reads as TGTGCCAGCAGCCCCGGAGGGGCCCCCAATCAGCCCCAGCATTTT.

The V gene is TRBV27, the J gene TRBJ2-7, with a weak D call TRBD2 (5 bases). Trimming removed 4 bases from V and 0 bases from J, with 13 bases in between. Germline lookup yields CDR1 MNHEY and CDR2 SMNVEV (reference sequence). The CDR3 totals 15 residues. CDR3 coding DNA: TGTGCCAGCAGTTCCAGAGGCGGAGGCTCCTACGAGCAGTACTTC. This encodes CASSSRGGGSYEQYF.

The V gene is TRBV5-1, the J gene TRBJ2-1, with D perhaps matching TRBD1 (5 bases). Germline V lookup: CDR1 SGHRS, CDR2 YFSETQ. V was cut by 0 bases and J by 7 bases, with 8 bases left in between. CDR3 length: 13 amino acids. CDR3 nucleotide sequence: TGCGCCAGCAGCTTGGCCAGGGCTAATGAGCAGTTCTTC. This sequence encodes CASSLARANEQFF.

In DNA form, the CDR3 reads TGTGCCAGCAGTTTGCAGGGTAGAGATACGCAGTATTTT. This sequence encodes CASSLQGRDTQYF. The chain uses TRBV28 and TRBJ2-3, with D tentatively TRBD1 (5 bases). Germline-derived CDR1 and CDR2 are MDHEN and SYDVKM. The germline V and J ends were trimmed by 3 bases and 5 bases, with 9 bases remaining between them. This CDR3 contains 13 residues.

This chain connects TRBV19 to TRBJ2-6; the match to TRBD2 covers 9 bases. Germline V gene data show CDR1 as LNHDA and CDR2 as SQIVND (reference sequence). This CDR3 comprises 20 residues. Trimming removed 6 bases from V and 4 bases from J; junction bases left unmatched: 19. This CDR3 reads CASRGSGGQGRVRGANVLTF. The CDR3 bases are TGTGCCAGTAGGGGGAGCGGGGGGCAGGGCCGGGTGCGCGGGGCCAACGTCCTGACTTTC.